These T cell receptor beta chains were read from a single sample in a study of T cell clonotyping in hematopoietic cell transplantation. Data came from immunoSEQ multiplex PCR; TCRdb stores just in-frame clones and leaves some out. The sample lists 10,000 or so clones; 60% to 80% were seen once. The sequencing here drew on peripheral blood mononuclear cells, taken 180 days after allogeneic stem cell transplant. The receptors shown here come from a female patient in her fifties who had an allogeneic stem cell transplant from a related donor, so the T cells may come from the graft donor. Some clones in this sample may be carry-over from other donors' samples. CDR3s include the opening cysteine and the closing phenylalanine or tryptophan. The D gene is left open where the match is weak. Not every row has a clone size; where given, it reads once, few, many or a size class.

d_call: TRBD1; clone_size: .; j_call: TRBJ2-5; v_call: TRBV7-9; cdr3_aa: CASSSGQVKETQYF; cdr3_nt: TGTGCCAGCAGCTCGGGACAGGTGAAAGAGACCCAGTACTTC
d_call: TRBD1; clone_size: .; j_call: TRBJ1-6; v_call: TRBV10-3; cdr3_aa: CAISERAGQGNSPLHF; cdr3_nt: TGTGCCATCAGTGAGAGAGCGGGACAGGGGAATTCACCCCTCCACTTT
d_call: .; clone_size: .; j_call: TRBJ1-2; v_call: TRBV11-2; cdr3_aa: CASSFGRQNYGYTF; cdr3_nt: TGTGCCAGCAGCTTCGGACGGCAGAACTATGGCTACACCTTC
d_call: .; clone_size: .; j_call: TRBJ1-2; v_call: TRBV29-1; cdr3_aa: CSAGPQSYTF; cdr3_nt: TGCAGCGCTGGGCCCCAAAGCTACACCTTC
d_call: .; clone_size: .; j_call: TRBJ2-7; v_call: TRBV30; cdr3_aa: CAWSTFYEQYF; cdr3_nt: TGTGCCTGGAGTACGTTCTACGAGCAGTACTTC
d_call: .; clone_size: .; j_call: TRBJ1-4; v_call: TRBV30; cdr3_aa: CAWSVHRAIEKLFF; cdr3_nt: TGTGCCTGGAGTGTACACAGGGCGATTGAAAAACTGTTTTTT
d_call: TRBD1; clone_size: once; j_call: TRBJ1-6; v_call: TRBV30; cdr3_aa: CAWSQQGGNSPLHF; cdr3_nt: TGTGCCTGGAGCCAACAGGGGGGTAATTCACCCCTCCACTTT
d_call: .; clone_size: .; j_call: TRBJ2-1; v_call: TRBV5-6; cdr3_aa: CASSLVGQGFNEQFF; cdr3_nt: TGTGCCAGCAGCTTGGTCGGTCAGGGCTTCAATGAGCAGTTCTTC
d_call: TRBD1; clone_size: large; j_call: TRBJ2-7; v_call: TRBV9; cdr3_aa: CASSVATGGLYEQYF; cdr3_nt: TGTGCCAGCAGCGTAGCGACAGGGGGCCTGTACGAGCAGTACTTC
d_call: TRBD1; clone_size: once; j_call: TRBJ2-7; v_call: TRBV6-5; cdr3_aa: CASSWTGGAYEQYF; cdr3_nt: TGTGCCAGCAGTTGGACAGGGGGCGCGTACGAGCAGTACTTC
d_call: .; clone_size: .; j_call: TRBJ1-5; v_call: TRBV28; cdr3_aa: CASSISDSSNQPQHF; cdr3_nt: TGTGCCAGCAGTATATCGGACAGCAGCAATCAGCCCCAGCATTTT
d_call: TRBD2; clone_size: once; j_call: TRBJ2-5; v_call: TRBV7-9; cdr3_aa: CASSLLQRGFQETQYF; cdr3_nt: TGTGCCAGCAGCTTACTACAGCGGGGGTTCCAAGAGACCCAGTACTTC
d_call: .; clone_size: .; j_call: TRBJ1-2; v_call: TRBV5-1; cdr3_aa: CASSLASKDGYTF; cdr3_nt: TGCGCCAGCAGCTTGGCATCCAAGGACGGCTACACCTTC
d_call: TRBD2; clone_size: .; j_call: TRBJ2-7; v_call: TRBV4-1; cdr3_aa: CASSQVTSGRGEQYF; cdr3_nt: TGCGCCAGCAGCCAAGTCACTAGCGGGAGAGGCGAGCAGTACTTC
d_call: .; clone_size: .; j_call: TRBJ1-4; v_call: TRBV6-5; cdr3_aa: CASSYGDTTNEKLFF; cdr3_nt: TGTGCCAGCAGTTACGGGGACACCACTAATGAAAAACTGTTTTTT
d_call: .; clone_size: .; j_call: TRBJ1-2; v_call: TRBV2; cdr3_aa: CASHFEGIGGYTF; cdr3_nt: TGTGCCAGCCACTTTGAGGGGATAGGTGGCTACACCTTC
d_call: .; clone_size: .; j_call: TRBJ1-3; v_call: TRBV7-3; cdr3_aa: CASSLTRAGNTIYF; cdr3_nt: TGTGCCAGCAGCTTAACCCGAGCTGGAAACACCATATATTTT
d_call: .; clone_size: .; j_call: TRBJ2-7; v_call: TRBV6-5; cdr3_aa: CASRPGPQGNYEQYF; cdr3_nt: TGTGCCAGCAGACCCGGACCCCAGGGGAACTACGAGCAGTACTTC
d_call: .; clone_size: .; j_call: TRBJ2-5; v_call: TRBV9; cdr3_aa: CASSVASQETQYF; cdr3_nt: TGTGCCAGCAGCGTAGCTTCCCAAGAGACCCAGTACTTC
d_call: .; clone_size: .; j_call: TRBJ2-7; v_call: TRBV28; cdr3_aa: CASTSGYEQYF; cdr3_nt: TGTGCCAGCACCAGCGGGTACGAGCAGTACTTC
d_call: .; clone_size: once; j_call: TRBJ2-1; v_call: TRBV27; cdr3_aa: CATFMQGYNEQFF; cdr3_nt: TGTGCCACCTTCATGCAGGGCTACAATGAGCAGTTCTTC
d_call: TRBD1; clone_size: .; j_call: TRBJ1-6; v_call: TRBV5-1; cdr3_aa: CASSLDRGNSPLHF; cdr3_nt: TGCGCCAGCAGTCTCGACAGGGGTAATTCACCCCTCCACTTT